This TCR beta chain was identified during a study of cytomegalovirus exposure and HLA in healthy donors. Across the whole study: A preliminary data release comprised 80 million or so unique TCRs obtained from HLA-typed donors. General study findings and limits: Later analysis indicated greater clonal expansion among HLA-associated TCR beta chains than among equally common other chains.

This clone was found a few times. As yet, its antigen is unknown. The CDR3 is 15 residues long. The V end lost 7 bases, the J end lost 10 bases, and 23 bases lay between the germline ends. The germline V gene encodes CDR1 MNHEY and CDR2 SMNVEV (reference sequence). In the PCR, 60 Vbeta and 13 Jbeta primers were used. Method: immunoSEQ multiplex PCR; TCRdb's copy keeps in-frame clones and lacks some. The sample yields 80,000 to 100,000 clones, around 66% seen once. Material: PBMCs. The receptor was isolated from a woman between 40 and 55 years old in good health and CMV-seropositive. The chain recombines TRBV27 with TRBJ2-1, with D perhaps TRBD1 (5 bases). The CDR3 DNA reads TGTGCCAGCACTTCCTTAGGGGTGGCTGCGGCGGAGCAGTTCTTC. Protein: CASTSLGVAAAEQFF.